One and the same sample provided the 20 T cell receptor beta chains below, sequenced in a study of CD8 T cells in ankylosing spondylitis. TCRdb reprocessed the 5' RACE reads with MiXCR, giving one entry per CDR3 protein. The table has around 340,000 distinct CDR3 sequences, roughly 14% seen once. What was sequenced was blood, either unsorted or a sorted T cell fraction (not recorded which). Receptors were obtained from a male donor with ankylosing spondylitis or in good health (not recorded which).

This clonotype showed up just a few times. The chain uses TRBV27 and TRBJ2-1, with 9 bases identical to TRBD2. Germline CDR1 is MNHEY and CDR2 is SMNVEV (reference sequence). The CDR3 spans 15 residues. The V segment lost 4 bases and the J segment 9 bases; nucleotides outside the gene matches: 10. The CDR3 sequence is CASSSIAGVRGEQFF. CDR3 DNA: TGTGCCAGCAGTTCGATAGCGGGAGTTAGGGGTGAGCAGTTCTTC.

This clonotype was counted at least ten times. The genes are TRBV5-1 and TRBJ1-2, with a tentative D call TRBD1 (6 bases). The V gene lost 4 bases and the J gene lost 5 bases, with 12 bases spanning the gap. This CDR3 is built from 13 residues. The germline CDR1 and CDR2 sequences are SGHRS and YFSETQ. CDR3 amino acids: CASSLGTSYGYTF. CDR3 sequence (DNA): TGCGCCAGCAGCCTAGGGACAAGTTATGGCTACACCTTC.

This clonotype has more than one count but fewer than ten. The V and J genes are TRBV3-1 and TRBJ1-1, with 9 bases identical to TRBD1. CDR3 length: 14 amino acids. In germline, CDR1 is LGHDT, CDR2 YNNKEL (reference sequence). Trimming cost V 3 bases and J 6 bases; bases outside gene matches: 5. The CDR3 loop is CASSHRDRAAEAFF. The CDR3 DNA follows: TGTGCCAGCAGCCACCGGGACAGGGCAGCTGAAGCTTTCTTT. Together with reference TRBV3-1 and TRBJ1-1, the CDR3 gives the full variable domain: DTAVSQTPKYLVTQMGNDKSIKCEQNLGHDTMYWYKQDSKKFLKIMFSYNNKELIINETVPNRFSPKSPDKAHLNLHINSLELGDSAVYFCASSHRDRAAEAFFGQGTRLTVV.

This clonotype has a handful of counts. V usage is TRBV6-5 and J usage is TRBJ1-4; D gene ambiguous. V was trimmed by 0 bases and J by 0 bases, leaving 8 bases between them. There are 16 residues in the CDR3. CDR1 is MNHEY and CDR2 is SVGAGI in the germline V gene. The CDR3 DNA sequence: TGTGCCAGCAGTTACTCGACCGGGTCAACTAATGAAAAACTGTTTTTT. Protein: CASSYSTGSTNEKLFF.

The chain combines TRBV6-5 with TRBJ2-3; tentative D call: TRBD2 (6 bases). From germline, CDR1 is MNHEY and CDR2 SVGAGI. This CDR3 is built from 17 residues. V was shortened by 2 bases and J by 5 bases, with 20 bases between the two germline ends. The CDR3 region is CASSYGLGGRDGDTQYF. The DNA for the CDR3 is TGTGCCAGCAGTTACGGGCTGGGGGGACGGGACGGAGATACGCAGTATTTT.

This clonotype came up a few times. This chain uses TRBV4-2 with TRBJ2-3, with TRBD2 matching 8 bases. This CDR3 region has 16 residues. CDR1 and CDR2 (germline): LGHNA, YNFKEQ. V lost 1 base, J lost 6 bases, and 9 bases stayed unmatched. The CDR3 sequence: CASSQVSPGLEDTQYF. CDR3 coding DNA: TGTGCCAGCAGCCAAGTCTCTCCGGGACTAGAGGATACGCAGTATTTT.

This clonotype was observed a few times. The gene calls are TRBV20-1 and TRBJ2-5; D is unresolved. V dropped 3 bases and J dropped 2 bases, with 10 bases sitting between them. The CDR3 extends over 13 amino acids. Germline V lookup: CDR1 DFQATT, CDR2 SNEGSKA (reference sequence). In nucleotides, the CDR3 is TGCAGTGCTAGGGACGCCCCTCAAGAGACCCAGTACTTC. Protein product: CSARDAPQETQYF.

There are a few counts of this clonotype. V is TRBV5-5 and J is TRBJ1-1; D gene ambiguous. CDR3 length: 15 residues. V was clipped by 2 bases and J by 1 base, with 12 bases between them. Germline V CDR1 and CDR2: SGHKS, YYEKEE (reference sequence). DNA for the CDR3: TGTGCCAGCAGCTTTCGGGGTTCTCCGAACACTGAAGCTTTCTTT. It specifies CASSFRGSPNTEAFF.

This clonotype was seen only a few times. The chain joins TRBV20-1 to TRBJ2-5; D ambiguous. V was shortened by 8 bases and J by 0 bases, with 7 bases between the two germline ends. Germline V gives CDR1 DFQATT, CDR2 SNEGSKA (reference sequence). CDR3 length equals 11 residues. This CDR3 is CSWVYQETQYF. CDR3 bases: TGCAGTTGGGTGTACCAAGAGACCCAGTACTTC.

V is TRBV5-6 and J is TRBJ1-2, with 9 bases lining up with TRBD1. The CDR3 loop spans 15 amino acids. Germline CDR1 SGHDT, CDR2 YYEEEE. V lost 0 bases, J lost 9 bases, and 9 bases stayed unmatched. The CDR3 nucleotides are TGTGCCAGCAGCTTGGAAGTGGGACAGGGCATGAGCTACACCTTC. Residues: CASSLEVGQGMSYTF.

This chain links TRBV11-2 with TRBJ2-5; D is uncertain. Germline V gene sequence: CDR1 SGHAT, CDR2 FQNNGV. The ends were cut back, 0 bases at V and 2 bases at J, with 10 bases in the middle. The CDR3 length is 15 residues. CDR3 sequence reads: CASSLDLWRQETQYF. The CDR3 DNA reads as TGTGCCAGCAGCTTAGATCTTTGGCGTCAAGAGACCCAGTACTTC. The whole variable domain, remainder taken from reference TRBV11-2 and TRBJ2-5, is EAGVAQSPRYKIIEKRQSVAFWCNPISGHATLYWYQQILGQGPKLLIQFQNNGVVDDSQLPKDRFSAERLKGVDSTLKIQPAKLEDSAVYLCASSLDLWRQETQYFGPGTRLLVL.

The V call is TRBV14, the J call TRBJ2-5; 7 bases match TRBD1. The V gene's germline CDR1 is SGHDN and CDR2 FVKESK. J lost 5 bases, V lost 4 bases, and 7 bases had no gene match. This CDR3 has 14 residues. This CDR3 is CASSPRQGRETQYF. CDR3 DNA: TGTGCCAGCAGCCCCAGACAGGGACGGGAGACCCAGTACTTC. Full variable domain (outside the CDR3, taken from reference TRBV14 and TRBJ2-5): EAGVTQFPSHSVIEKGQTVTLRCDPISGHDNLYWYRRVMGKEIKFLLHFVKESKQDESGMPNNRFLAERTGGTYSTLKVQPAELEDSGVYFCASSPRQGRETQYFGPGTRLLVL.

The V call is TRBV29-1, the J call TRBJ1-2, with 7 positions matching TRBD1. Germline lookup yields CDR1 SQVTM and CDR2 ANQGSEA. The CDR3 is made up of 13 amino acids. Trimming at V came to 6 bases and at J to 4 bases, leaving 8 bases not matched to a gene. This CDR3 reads CSVSQGDSYGYTF. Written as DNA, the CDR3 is TGCAGCGTATCTCAGGGGGACAGCTATGGCTACACCTTC.

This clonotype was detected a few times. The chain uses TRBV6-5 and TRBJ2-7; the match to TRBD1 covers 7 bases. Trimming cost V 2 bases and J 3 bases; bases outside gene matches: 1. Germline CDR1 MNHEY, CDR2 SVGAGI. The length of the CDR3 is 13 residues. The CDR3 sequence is CASSYRDSYEQYF. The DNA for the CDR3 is TGTGCCAGCAGTTACCGGGACAGCTACGAGCAGTACTTC.

The CDR3 sequence: CATDRGRNSGANVLTF. CDR3 coding DNA: TGTGCCACGGACAGGGGCCGAAATTCTGGGGCCAACGTCCTGACTTTC. The gene calls are TRBV10-3 and TRBJ2-6, with 9 positions matching TRBD1. Per germline, CDR1 ENHRY and CDR2 SYGVKD. V shed 10 bases, J shed 1 base, and the junction held 8 bases outside the gene matches. The CDR3 has 16 residues.

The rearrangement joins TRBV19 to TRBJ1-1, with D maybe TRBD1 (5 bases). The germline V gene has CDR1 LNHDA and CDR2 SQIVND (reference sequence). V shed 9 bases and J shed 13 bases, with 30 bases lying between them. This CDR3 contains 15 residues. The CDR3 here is CASTLGPGSGRGSFF. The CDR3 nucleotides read TGTGCCAGCACTTTGGGACCGGGATCAGGGAGAGGGAGTTTCTTT.

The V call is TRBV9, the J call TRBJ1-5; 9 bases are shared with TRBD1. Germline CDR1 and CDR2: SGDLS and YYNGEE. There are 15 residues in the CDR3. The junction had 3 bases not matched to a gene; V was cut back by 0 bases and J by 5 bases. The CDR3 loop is CASSVEGQGDQPQHF. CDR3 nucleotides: TGTGCCAGCAGCGTAGAGGGACAGGGCGATCAGCCCCAGCATTTT.

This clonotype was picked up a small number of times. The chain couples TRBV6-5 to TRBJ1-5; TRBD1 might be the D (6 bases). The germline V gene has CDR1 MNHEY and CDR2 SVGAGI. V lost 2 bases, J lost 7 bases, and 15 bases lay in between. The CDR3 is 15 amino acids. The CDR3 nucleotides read TGTGCCAGCAGTTACGAGAGGGGGAAGTGGCAGCCCCAGCATTTT. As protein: CASSYERGKWQPQHF.

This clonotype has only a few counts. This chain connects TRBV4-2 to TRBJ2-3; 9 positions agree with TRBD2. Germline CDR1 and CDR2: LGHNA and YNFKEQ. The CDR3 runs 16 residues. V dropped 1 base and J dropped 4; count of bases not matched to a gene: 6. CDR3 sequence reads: CASSQGNSGSADTQYF. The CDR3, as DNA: TGTGCCAGCAGCCAAGGGAATAGCGGGAGCGCAGATACGCAGTATTTT.

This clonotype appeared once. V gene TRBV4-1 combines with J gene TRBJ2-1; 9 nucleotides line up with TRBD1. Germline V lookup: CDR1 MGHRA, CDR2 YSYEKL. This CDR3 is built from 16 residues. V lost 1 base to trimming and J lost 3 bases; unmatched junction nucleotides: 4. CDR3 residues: CASSQGAGQGYNEQFF. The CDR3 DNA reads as TGCGCCAGCAGCCAAGGCGCGGGACAGGGCTACAATGAGCAGTTCTTC.